The TCR beta chain under discussion was sequenced for a study of blood T cell repertoires in COVID-19. As for the study in general: Samples representing acute and convalescent COVID-19 were sourced from the United States, Italy and Spain.

Recruitment covered about 26 US areas and drew participants whose ages spanned roughly 18 to 89 years. Assay used: immunoSEQ multiplex PCR; TCRdb lists only in-frame clones, some missing. The sample lists over 150,000 clones, around 87% occurring once. Germline V gene sequence: CDR1 GTSNPN, CDR2 SVGIG (reference sequence). The CDR3 runs to 16 residues. J lost 2 bases, V lost 3 bases, and 9 bases had no gene match. The chain recombines TRBV30 with TRBJ2-2; 7 bases are shared with TRBD2. Sequencing was performed on PBMCs or T cells enriched from blood (not recorded which). This TCR derives from a woman aged 25 to 39 who had recovered from COVID-19. The CDR3, as DNA: TGTGCCTGGAGGGACTCTAGCGGATTTAACACCGGGGAGCTGTTTTTT. Translation: CAWRDSSGFNTGELFF.